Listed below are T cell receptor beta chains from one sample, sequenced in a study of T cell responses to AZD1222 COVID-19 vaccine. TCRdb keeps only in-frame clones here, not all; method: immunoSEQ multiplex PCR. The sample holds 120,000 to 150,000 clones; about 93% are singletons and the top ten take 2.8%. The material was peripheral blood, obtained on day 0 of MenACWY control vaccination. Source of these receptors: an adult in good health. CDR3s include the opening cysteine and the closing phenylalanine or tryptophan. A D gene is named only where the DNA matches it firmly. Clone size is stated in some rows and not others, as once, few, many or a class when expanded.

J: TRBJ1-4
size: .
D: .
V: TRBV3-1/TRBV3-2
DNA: TGTGCCAGCAGCCAAGGGTTTGGAAAACTGTTTTTT
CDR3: CASSQGFGKLFF

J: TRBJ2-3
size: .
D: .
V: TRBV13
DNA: TGTGCCAGCAGCCCCACCCGCGGCCTGGCAGATACGCAGTATTTT
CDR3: CASSPTRGLADTQYF

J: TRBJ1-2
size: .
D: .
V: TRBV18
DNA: TGTGCCAGCTCACCCGGCGCGACAGCCAGCTATGGCTACACCTTC
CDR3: CASSPGATASYGYTF

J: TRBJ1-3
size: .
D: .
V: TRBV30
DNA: TGTGCCTGGAGCGAGGGAGACTCTGGAAACACCATATATTTT
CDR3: CAWSEGDSGNTIYF

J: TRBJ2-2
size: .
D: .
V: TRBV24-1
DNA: TGTGCCACCAGTGGGGTGAACACCGGGGAGCTGTTTTTT
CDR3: CATSGVNTGELFF

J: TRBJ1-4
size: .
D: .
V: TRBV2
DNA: TGTGCCAGCAGGGCCTTGGCGGGCCTAGGGAATGAAAAACTGTTTTTT
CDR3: CASRALAGLGNEKLFF

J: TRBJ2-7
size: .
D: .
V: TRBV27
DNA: TGTGCCAGCAGTCTCTCCCAGTCCGGGTACGAGCAGTACTTC
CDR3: CASSLSQSGYEQYF

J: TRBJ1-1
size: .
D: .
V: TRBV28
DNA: TGTGCCAGCAGTTTTTGGGGGGCGGAAGCTTTCTTT
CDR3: CASSFWGAEAFF

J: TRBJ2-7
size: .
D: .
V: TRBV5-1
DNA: TGCGCCAGCAGGGACACCTCCTACGAGCAGTACTTC
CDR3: CASRDTSYEQYF

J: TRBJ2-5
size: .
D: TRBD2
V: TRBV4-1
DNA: TGCGCCAGCAGCCAAAAGACTAGCGGGGAAGAGACCCAGTACTTC
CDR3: CASSQKTSGEETQYF

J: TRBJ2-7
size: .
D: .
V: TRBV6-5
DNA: TGTGCCAGCAGTCCTGCCACGTCCTACGAGCAGTACTTC
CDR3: CASSPATSYEQYF

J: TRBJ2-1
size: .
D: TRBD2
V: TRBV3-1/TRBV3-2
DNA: TGTGCCAGCAGCCAAGATCGGGATAGCGGGGGCCCCGCCTACAATGAGCAGTTCTTC
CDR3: CASSQDRDSGGPAYNEQFF

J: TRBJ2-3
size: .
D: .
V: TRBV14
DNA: TGTGCCAGCAGCCAAGTCATAACTACCCATTTCACAGATACGCAGTATTTT
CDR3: CASSQVITTHFTDTQYF

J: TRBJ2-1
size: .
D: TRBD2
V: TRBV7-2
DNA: TGTGCCAGCAGCCCCCGAAGGGCTAGCGGGAATGAGCAGTTCTTC
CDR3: CASSPRRASGNEQFF

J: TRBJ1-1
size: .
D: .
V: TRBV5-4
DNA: TGTGCCAGCAAGGACGGACAGTTGAACACTGAAGCTTTCTTT
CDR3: CASKDGQLNTEAFF

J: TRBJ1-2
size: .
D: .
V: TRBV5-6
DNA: TGTGCCAGCAGCTTGCAGGGGAACTATGGCTACACCTTC
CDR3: CASSLQGNYGYTF

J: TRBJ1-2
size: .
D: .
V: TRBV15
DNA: TGTGCCACCGGTCTGGCCGAGAGAAACTATGGCTACACCTTC
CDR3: CATGLAERNYGYTF

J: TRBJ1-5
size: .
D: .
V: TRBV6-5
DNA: TGTGCCAGCAGTTACCGGGAAAATCAGCCCCAGCATTTT
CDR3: CASSYRENQPQHF

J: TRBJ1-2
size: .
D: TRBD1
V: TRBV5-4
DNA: TGTGCCAGCAGGGTACAGGGGGGAAGGAACTATGGCTACACCTTC
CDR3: CASRVQGGRNYGYTF

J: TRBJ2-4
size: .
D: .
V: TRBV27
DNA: TGTGCCAGCAGTTTAAGATCGGCCAAAAACATTCAGTACTTC
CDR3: CASSLRSAKNIQYF

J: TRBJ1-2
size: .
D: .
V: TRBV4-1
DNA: TGCGCCAGCAGCCAAGTTCCGGGGGCAGGATATGGCTACACCTTC
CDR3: CASSQVPGAGYGYTF

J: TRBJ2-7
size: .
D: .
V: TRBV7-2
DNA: TGTGCCAGCAGCTCTCCGGGGCCAGGTAACGAGCAGTACTTC
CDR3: CASSSPGPGNEQYF

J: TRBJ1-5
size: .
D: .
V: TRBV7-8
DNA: TGTGCCAGCAGCCCCGGGTTCGGCACCAATCAGCCCCAGCATTTT
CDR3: CASSPGFGTNQPQHF

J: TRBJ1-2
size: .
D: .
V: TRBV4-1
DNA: TGCGCCAGCAGCCAAGAGGCCGGGGGGGGGCGTAACTATGGCTACACCTTC
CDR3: CASSQEAGGGRNYGYTF

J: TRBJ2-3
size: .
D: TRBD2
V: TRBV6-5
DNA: TGTGCCAGCAGGGGTTGGGGGGGGGCAGATACGCAGTATTTT
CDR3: CASRGWGGADTQYF

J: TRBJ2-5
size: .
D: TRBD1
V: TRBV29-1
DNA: TGCAGCGTTTCGGAGACAGGGGGCGGTGGGGAGACCCAGTACTTC
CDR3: CSVSETGGGGETQYF

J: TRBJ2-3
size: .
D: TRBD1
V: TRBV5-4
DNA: TGTGCCAGCAGCCTATCTCTGGGACAGGGAACAGATACGCAGTATTTT
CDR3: CASSLSLGQGTDTQYF

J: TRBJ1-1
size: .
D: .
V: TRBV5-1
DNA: TGCGCCAGCAGCTTGGCGGGGGCAGGCACTGAAGCTTTCTTT
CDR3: CASSLAGAGTEAFF

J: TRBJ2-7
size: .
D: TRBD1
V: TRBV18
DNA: TGTGCCAGCTCATCAAATGGACCGGGACAGGGGGTCGAGCAGTACTTC
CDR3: CASSSNGPGQGVEQYF

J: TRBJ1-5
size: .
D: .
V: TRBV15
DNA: TGTGCCACCAGCAGAGACTCATTAACCGAGGGCCAGCATTTT
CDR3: CATSRDSLTEGQHF

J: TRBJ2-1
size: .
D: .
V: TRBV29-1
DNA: TGCAGCGTTGGATTAGGGAGCAATGAGCAGTTCTTC
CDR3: CSVGLGSNEQFF

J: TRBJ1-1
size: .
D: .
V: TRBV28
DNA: TGTGCCAGCAGTTTATTGGTCTTGAACACTGAAGCTTTCTTT
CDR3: CASSLLVLNTEAFF

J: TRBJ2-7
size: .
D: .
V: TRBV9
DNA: TGTGCCAGCAGCGCGAACTTCTACGAGCAGTACTTC
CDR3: CASSANFYEQYF

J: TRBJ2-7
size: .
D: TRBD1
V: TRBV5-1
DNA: TGCGCCAGCAGCTTGGAGGGACAGGTTGTTTGGGAGCAGTACTTC
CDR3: CASSLEGQVVWEQYF

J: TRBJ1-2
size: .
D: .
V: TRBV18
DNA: TGTGCCAGCTCACCACGTGGGGGTGGCTACACCTTC
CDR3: CASSPRGGGYTF

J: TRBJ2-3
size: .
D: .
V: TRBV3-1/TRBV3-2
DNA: TGTGCCAGCAGCCAGGAACCGGGCCCCACAGATACGCAGTATTTT
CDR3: CASSQEPGPTDTQYF

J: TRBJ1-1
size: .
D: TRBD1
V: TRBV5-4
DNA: TGTGCCAGCAGCTTGGAGGCAGGGGGAATGAACACTGAAGCTTTCTTT
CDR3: CASSLEAGGMNTEAFF

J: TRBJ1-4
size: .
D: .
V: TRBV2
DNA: TGTGCCAGCAGCCTCTCCATTGTAGGGGAAAAACTGTTTTTT
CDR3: CASSLSIVGEKLFF

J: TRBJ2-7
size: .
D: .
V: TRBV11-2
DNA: TGTGCCAGCAGCTTAGTTTCAGGGATCTACGAGCAGTACTTC
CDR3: CASSLVSGIYEQYF

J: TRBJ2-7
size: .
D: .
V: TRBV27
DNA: TGTGCCAGCAGTCTAACCGGGGACGGAGGTTCCTACGAGCAGTACTTC
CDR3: CASSLTGDGGSYEQYF

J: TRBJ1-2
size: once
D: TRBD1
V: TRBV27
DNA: TGTGCCAGCAGTTTATCCACAGGGGTGGGGGGCTACACCTTC
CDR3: CASSLSTGVGGYTF

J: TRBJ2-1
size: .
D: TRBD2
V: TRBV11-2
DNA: TGTGCCAGCAGCTTATTGAAACAGCGGGAGGGCCGAAGGCAGTTCTTC
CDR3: CASSLLKQREGRRQFF

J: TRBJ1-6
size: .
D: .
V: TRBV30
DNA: TGTGCCTGGAGAGACTTCGGCAATTCACCCCTCCACTTT
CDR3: CAWRDFGNSPLHF

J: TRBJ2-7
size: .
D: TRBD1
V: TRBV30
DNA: TGTGCCTGGAGGCTACAGGGGACCACCTACGAGCAGTACTTC
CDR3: CAWRLQGTTYEQYF

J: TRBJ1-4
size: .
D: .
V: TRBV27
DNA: TGTGCCAGCAGTTTTGGAGGGACTAATGAAAAACTGTTTTTT
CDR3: CASSFGGTNEKLFF

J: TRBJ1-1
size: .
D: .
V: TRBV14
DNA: TGTGCCAGCAGCCAAGAACTGGGTACCATGAACACTGAAGCTTTCTTT
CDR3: CASSQELGTMNTEAFF

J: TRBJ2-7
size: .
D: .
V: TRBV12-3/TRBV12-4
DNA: TGTGCCAGCAGTTTGGGGCACGGCTACGAGCAGTACTTC
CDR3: CASSLGHGYEQYF

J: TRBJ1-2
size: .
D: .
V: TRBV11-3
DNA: TGTGCCAGCAGCTTAGATCAGTCGGGCTATGGCTACACCTTC
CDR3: CASSLDQSGYGYTF

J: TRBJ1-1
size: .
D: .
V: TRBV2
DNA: TGTGCCAGCATTGTGAACACTGAAGCTTTCTTT
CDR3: CASIVNTEAFF

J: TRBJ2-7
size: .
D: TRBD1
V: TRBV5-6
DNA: TGTGCCAGCAGCTGGACAGGGGGCTACGAGCAGTACTTC
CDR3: CASSWTGGYEQYF

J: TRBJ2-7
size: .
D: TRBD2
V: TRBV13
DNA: TGTGCCAGCAGCTTAGAGGCTAGCGGCTACGAGCAGTACTTC
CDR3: CASSLEASGYEQYF

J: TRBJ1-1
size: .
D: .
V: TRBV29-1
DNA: TGCAGCGTTGAGGAGGGGCCCACTGAAGCTTTCTTT
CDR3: CSVEEGPTEAFF

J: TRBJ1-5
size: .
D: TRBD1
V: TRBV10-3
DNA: TGTGCCACCCGAGAGGCCGGGACAGGGGGGAATCAGCCCCAGCATTTT
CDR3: CATREAGTGGNQPQHF